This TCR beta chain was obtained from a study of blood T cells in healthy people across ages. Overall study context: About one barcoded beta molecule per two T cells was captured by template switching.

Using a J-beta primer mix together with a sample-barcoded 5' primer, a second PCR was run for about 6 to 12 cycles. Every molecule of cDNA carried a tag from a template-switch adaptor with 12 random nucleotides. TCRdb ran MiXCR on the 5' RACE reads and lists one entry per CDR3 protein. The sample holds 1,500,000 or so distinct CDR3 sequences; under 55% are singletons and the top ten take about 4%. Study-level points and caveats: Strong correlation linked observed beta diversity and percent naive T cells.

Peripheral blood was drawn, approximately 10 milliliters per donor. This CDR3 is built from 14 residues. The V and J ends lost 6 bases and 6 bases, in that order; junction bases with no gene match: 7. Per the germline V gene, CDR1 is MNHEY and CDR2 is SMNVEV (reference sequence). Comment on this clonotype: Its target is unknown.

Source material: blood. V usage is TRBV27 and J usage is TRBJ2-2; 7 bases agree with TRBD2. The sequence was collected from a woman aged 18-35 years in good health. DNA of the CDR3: TGTGCCAGCAGAGGACTAGTCGGGGCCGGGGAGCTGTTTTTT. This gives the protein CASRGLVGAGELFF.